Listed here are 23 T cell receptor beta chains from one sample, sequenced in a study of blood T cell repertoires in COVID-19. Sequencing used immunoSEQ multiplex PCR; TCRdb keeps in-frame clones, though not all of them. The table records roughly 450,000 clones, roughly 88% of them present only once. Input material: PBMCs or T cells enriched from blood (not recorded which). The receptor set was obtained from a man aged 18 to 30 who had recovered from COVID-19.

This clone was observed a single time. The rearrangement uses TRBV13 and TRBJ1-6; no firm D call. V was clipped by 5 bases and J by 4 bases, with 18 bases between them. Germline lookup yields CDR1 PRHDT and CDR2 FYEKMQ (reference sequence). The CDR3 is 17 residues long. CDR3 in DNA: TGTGCCAGCAGCCGGCGGTCGGATAATTTTTATAATTCACCCCTCCACTTT. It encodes CASSRRSDNFYNSPLHF.

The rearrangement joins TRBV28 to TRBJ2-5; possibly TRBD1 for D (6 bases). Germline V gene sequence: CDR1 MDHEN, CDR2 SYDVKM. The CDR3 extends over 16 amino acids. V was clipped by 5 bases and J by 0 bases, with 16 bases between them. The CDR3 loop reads CASSPFVRGNQETQYF. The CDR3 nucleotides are TGTGCCAGCAGTCCATTCGTGAGGGGGAACCAAGAGACCCAGTACTTC. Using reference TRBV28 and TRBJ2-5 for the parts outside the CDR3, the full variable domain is DVKVTQSSRYLVKRTGEKVFLECVQDMDHENMFWYRQDPGLGLRLIYFSYDVKMKEKGDIPEGYSVSREKKERFSLILESASTNQTSMYLCASSPFVRGNQETQYFGPGTRLLVL.

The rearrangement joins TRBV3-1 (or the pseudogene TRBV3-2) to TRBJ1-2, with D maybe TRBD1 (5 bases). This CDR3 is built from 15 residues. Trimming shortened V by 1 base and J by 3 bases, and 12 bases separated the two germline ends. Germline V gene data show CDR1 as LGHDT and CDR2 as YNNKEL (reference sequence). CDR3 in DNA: TGTGCCAGCAGCCAAGGCGGGGGATCGGACTATGGCTACACCTTC. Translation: CASSQGGGSDYGYTF.

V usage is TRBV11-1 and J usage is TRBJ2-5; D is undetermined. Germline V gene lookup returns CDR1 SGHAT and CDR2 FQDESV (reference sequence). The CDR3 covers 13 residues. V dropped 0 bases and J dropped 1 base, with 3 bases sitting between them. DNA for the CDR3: TGTGCCAGCAGCTTAGCGGCCCAAGAGACCCAGTACTTC. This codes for CASSLAAQETQYF.

Written as DNA, the CDR3 is TGTGCCAGCAGCTTTCTAAGCGCGGGGGCTAGCGGGAGACATGAGACCCAGTACTTC. Its translation: CASSFLSAGASGRHETQYF. The gene calls are TRBV7-2 and TRBJ2-5, with 10 bases aligning to TRBD2. The CDR3 covers 19 residues. V shed 3 bases and J 5 bases; nucleotides not matched to a gene: 18. CDR1 SGHTA and CDR2 FQGNSA come from the germline V gene.

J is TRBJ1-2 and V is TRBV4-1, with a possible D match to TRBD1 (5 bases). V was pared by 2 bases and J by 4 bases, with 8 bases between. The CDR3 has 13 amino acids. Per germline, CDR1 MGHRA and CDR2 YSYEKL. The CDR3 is CASSQQGTYGYTF. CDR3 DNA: TGCGCCAGCAGCCAACAGGGTACCTATGGCTACACCTTC.

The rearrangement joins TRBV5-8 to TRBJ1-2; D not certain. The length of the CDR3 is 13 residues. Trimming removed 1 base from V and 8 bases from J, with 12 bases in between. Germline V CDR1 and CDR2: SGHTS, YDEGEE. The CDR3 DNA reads TGTGCCAGCAGCTTGAGGTTGGAGGGCGGCTACACCTTC. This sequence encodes CASSLRLEGGYTF. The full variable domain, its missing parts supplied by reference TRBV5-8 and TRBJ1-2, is EAGVTQSPTHLIKTRGQQATLRCSPISGHTSVYWYQQALGLGLQFLLWYDEGEERNRGNFPPRFSGRQFPNYSSELNVNALELEDSALYLCASSLRLEGGYTFGSGTRLTVV.

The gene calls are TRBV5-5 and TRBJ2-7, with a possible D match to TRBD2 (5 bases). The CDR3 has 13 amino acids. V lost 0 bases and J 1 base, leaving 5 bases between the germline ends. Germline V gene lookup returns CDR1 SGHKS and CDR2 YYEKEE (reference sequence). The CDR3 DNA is TGTGCCAGCAGCTTGGTAGCGTCCTACGAGCAGTACTTC. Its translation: CASSLVASYEQYF.

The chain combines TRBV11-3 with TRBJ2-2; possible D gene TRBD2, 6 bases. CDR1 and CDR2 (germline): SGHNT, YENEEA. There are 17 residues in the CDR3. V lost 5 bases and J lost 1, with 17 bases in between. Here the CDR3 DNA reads TGTGCCAGCAGCCCTCAGTATGGTAGCGGGAACACCGGGGAGCTGTTTTTT. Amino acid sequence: CASSPQYGSGNTGELFF.

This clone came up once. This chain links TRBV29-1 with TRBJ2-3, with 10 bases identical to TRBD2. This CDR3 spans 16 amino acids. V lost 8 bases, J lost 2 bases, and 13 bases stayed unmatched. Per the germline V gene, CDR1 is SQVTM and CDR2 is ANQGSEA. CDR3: CSIVPIAGGITDTQYF. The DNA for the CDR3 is TGCAGCATAGTTCCAATAGCGGGGGGTATCACAGATACGCAGTATTTT.

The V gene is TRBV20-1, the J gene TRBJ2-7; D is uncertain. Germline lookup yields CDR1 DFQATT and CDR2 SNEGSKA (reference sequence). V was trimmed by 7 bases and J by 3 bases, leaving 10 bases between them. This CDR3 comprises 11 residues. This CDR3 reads CSGSSYYEQYF. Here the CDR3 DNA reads TGCAGTGGGAGTAGTTACTACGAGCAGTACTTC.

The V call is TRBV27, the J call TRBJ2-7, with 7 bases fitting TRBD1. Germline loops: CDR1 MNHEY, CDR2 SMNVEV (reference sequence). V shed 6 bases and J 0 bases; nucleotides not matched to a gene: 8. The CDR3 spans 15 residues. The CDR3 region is CASRGSKGASYEQYF. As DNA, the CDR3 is TGTGCCAGCAGGGGGAGCAAGGGGGCCTCCTACGAGCAGTACTTC.

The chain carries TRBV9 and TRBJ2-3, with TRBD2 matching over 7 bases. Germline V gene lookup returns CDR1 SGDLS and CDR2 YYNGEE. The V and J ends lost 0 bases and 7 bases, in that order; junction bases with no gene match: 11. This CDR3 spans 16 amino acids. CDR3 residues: CASSVGRGGKSNTQYF. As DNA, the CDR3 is TGTGCCAGCAGCGTAGGTCGGGGAGGGAAATCGAATACGCAGTATTTT.

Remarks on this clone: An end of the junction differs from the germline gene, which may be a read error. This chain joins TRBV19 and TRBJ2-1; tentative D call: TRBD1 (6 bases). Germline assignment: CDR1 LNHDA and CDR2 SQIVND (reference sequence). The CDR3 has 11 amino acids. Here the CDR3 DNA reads TGTGCCACTACCCAGAGGGGGACCCTCATCTTC. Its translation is CATTQRGTLIF.

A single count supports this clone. CDR3 amino acids: CASRRGQGGTEAFF. The DNA for the CDR3 is TGTGCCAGCCGACGGGGACAGGGGGGCACTGAAGCTTTCTTT. The chain combines TRBV19 with TRBJ1-1; 11 bases are shared with TRBD1. V lost 9 bases and J lost 4; bases outside the gene matches: 7. CDR1 is LNHDA, CDR2 SQIVND, per germline (reference sequence). The CDR3 has 14 amino acids.

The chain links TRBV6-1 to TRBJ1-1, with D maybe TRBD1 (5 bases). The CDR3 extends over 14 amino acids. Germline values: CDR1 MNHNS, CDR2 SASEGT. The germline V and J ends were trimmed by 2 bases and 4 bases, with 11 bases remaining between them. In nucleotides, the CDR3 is TGTGCCAGCAGTGAACCAGGGAAAGTCACTGAAGCTTTCTTT. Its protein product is CASSEPGKVTEAFF.

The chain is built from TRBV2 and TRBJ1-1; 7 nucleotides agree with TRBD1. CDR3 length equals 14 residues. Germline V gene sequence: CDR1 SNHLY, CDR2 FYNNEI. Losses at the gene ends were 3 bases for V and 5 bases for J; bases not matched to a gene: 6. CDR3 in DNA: TGTGCCAGCAGTGAGTTCAGGGGGAGGACTGAAGCTTTCTTT. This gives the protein CASSEFRGRTEAFF.

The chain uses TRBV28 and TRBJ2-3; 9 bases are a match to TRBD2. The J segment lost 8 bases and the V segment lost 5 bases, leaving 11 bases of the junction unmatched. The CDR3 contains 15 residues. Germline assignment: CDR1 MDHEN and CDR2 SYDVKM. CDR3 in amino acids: CASSTLGTSRRTQYF. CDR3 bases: TGTGCCAGCAGTACCCTTGGGACTAGCCGACGTACGCAGTATTTT.

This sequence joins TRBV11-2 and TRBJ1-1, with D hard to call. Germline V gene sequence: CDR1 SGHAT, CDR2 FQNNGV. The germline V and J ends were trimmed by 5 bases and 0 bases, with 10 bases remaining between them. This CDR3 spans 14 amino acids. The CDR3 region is CASSQTDLNTEAFF. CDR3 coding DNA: TGTGCCAGCAGCCAAACAGATTTGAACACTGAAGCTTTCTTT.

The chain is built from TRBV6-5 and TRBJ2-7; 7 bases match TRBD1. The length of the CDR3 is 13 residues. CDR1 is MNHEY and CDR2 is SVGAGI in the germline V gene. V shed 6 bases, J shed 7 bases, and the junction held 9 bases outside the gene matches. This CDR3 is CASRADRVREQYF. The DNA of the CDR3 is TGTGCCAGCAGGGCCGACAGGGTGAGGGAGCAGTACTTC.

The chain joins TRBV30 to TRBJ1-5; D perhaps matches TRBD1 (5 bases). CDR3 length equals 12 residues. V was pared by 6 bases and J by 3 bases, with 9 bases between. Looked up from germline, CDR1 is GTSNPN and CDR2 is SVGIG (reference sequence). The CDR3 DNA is TGTGCCTGCGCGGGACTCAATCAGCCCCAGCATTTT. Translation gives CACAGLNQPQHF.

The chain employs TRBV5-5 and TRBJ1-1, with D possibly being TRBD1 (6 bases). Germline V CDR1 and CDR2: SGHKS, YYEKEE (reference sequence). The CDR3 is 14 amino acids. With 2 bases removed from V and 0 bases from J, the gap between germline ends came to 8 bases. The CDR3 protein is CASSLGGLNTEAFF. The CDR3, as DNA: TGTGCCAGCAGCTTAGGGGGACTGAACACTGAAGCTTTCTTT. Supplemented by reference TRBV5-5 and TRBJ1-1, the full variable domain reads DAGVTQSPTHLIKTRGQQVTLRCSPISGHKSVSWYQQVLGQGPQFIFQYYEKEERGRGNFPDRFSARQFPNYSSELNVNALLLGDSALYLCASSLGGLNTEAFFGQGTRLTVV.

This chain's CDR3 is CASSQGSVSNQPQHF. CDR3 DNA sequence: TGTGCCAGCAGCCAAGGGAGCGTGAGCAATCAGCCCCAGCATTTT. V is TRBV3-1 (or the pseudogene TRBV3-2) and J is TRBJ1-5; D is unresolved. Germline V gives CDR1 LGHDT, CDR2 YNNKEL (reference sequence). The V end was cut by 1 base, the J end by 1 base, with 8 bases between. CDR3 length equals 15 residues.